This T cell receptor (beta chain) comes out of a study of cytomegalovirus exposure and HLA in healthy donors. The sample holds a few counts of this clone. The CDR3 extends over 14 amino acids. The V gene's germline CDR1 is WSHSY and CDR2 SAAADI. J lost 0 bases, V lost 8 bases, and 6 bases had no gene match. PCR involved 60 Vbeta and 13 Jbeta primers. The method was immunoSEQ multiplex PCR; TCRdb's version includes in-frame clones alone and lacks a portion of them. The data show some 130,000 clones, about 85% seen once. The TCR originated in a boy under 18 in good health and CMV-seronegative. The sequenced sample was PBMCs. The J gene is TRBJ2-7, the V gene TRBV10-2; 8 positions match TRBD1. The CDR3 nucleotides read TGCGCCAGCCGCCGGGACAGGAGCTCCTACGAGCAGTACTTC. It specifies CASRRDRSSYEQYF.